This passage covers 9 T cell receptor beta chains from one sample sequenced in a study of blood T cell repertoires in COVID-19. Sequencing was performed with immunoSEQ multiplex PCR; in TCRdb, only in-frame clones are kept and a portion is missing. Of tens of thousands of clones in the sample, about 91% were seen once. What was sequenced was peripheral blood. The receptor source for this set is a man aged 60 to 75 with acute or convalescent COVID-19.

This chain joins TRBV29-1 and TRBJ2-1, with 10 bases lining up with TRBD2. The germline CDR1 and CDR2 sequences are SQVTM and ANQGSEA. V trimming: 6 bases; J trimming: 9 bases; junction bases outside the gene matches: 5. This CDR3 spans 12 amino acids. For the CDR3, the DNA is TGCAGCGTCGGGACTAGCGAGCTTGAGCAGTTCTTC. This translates into CSVGTSELEQFF.

This chain connects TRBV28 to TRBJ1-4; tentative D call: TRBD1 (5 bases). V was pared by 2 bases and J by 2 bases, with 15 bases between. The CDR3 spans 17 residues. Germline CDR1 reads MDHEN; CDR2 reads SYDVKM. The CDR3 spells CASSLGGVLYTNEKLFF. The CDR3 DNA follows: TGTGCCAGCAGTTTAGGAGGGGTACTTTACACTAATGAAAAACTGTTTTTT.

This rearrangement joins TRBV5-1 to TRBJ2-7; unclear D gene. This CDR3 is 16 amino acids long. V shed 0 bases and J shed 6 bases, with 19 bases lying between them. CDR1 SGHRS and CDR2 YFSETQ come from the germline V gene. This CDR3 is CASSLDSGLLGREQYF. In nucleotides, the CDR3 is TGCGCCAGCAGCTTGGATTCTGGCCTCCTTGGGCGCGAGCAGTACTTC.

The chain uses TRBV4-1 and TRBJ2-7; 8 nucleotides line up with TRBD2. Germline V lookup: CDR1 MGHRA, CDR2 YSYEKL. The CDR3 loop spans 16 amino acids. V gave up 4 bases and J gave up 3 bases; unmatched junction bases: 11. CDR3 in DNA: TGCGCCAGCAGCCCAGAGGGCAGCGGGAGCCGCTACGAGCAGTACTTC. Translating it yields CASSPEGSGSRYEQYF.

The rearrangement uses TRBV27 and TRBJ2-1; 11 bases agree with TRBD1. Germline values: CDR1 MNHEY, CDR2 SMNVEV (reference sequence). V lost 7 bases and J lost 8; bases outside the gene matches: 10. CDR3 length: 15 amino acids. The CDR3 nucleotides read TGTGCCAGCATAAGGACAGGGGGCGCTCGCCATGAGCAGTTCTTC. Translated, it gives CASIRTGGARHEQFF.

This chain links TRBV9 with TRBJ2-2, with D perhaps TRBD1 (6 bases). Germline-derived CDR1 and CDR2 are SGDLS and YYNGEE. V lost 0 bases and J lost 3, with 15 bases in between. The CDR3 has 17 residues. CDR3 in amino acids: CASSVVPGAQDTGELFF. The CDR3 DNA follows: TGTGCCAGCAGCGTAGTTCCAGGGGCGCAGGACACCGGGGAGCTGTTTTTT.

The chain is built from TRBV15 and TRBJ2-1; 12 bases are shared with TRBD2. The CDR3 is made up of 21 amino acids. V lost 0 bases, J lost 0 bases, and 12 bases stayed unmatched. Germline V lookup: CDR1 LNHNV, CDR2 YYDKDF (reference sequence). DNA for the CDR3: TGTGCCACCAGCAGAGAGCTCGTAGCTAGCGGGAGGGGAAGCTCCTACAATGAGCAGTTCTTC. This gives the protein CATSRELVASGRGSSYNEQFF.

The chain couples TRBV5-1 to TRBJ1-1; D possibly corresponds to TRBD1 (6 bases). Per germline, CDR1 SGHRS and CDR2 YFSETQ. CDR3 length: 14 residues. V was shortened by 4 bases and J by 1 base, with 11 bases between the two germline ends. CDR3: CASSSTGWNTEAFF. DNA of the CDR3: TGCGCCAGCAGCAGCACAGGGTGGAACACTGAAGCTTTCTTT.

The chain is built from TRBV29-1 and TRBJ2-1; 9 nucleotides align to TRBD1. Germline values: CDR1 SQVTM, CDR2 ANQGSEA. The CDR3 is made up of 15 amino acids. Trimming at V came to 2 bases and at J to 5 bases, leaving 7 bases not matched to a gene. This CDR3 reads CSVEFRTGVNNEQFF. The CDR3, as DNA: TGCAGCGTTGAATTCAGGACAGGGGTCAACAATGAGCAGTTCTTC.